This T cell receptor (beta chain) was profiled in a study of read filtering for tumor transcriptome and immune sequencing. Background on the study: Among patients, 17 to 20 were male and more than 12 female, aged roughly 45 to 80 (mean roughly 64). DNase treatment preceded whole-transcriptome library preparation.

General study points: IR-seq and RNA-seq agreed better without single-read clonotypes.

This clonotype was seen ten or more times. Its antigen remains unknown. From 300 to 400 ng of RNA, a library with molecular barcoded alpha/delta and beta/gamma adaptors was made. TCRdb ran MiXCR on the reads and lists one entry per CDR3 protein. The top ten clones hold about 7.7% of a sample with around 130,000 distinct CDR3 sequences, under 15% of them seen once. Sequencing used a population of CD138-negative cells sorted from bone marrow. The sequence derives from a donor at least 40 years old with multiple myeloma.

The CDR3 DNA reads as TGTGCCAGCAGTGAGACGGCGACAGGGGCTGAAGCTTTCTTT. Its protein product is CASSETATGAEAFF. This chain connects TRBV25-1 to TRBJ1-1, with 8 bases lining up with TRBD1. Germline V lookup: CDR1 MGHDK, CDR2 SYGVNS. Trimming took 3 bases from V and 6 from J; bases not matched to a gene: 6. The CDR3 has 14 residues. Full variable domain (outside the CDR3, taken from reference TRBV25-1 and TRBJ1-1): EADIYQTPRYLVIGTGKKITLECSQTMGHDKMYWYQQDPGMELHLIHYSYGVNSTEKGDLSSESTVSRIRTEHFPLTLESARPSHTSQYLCASSETATGAEAFFGQGTRLTVV.